These T cell receptor beta chains were read from a single sample in a study of technical replicates of blood from several donors. Libraries were prepared by immunoSEQ multiplex PCR; TCRdb keeps only in-frame clonotypes and omits some of them. This table has tens of thousands of clones, about 87% appearing once. The sequenced material came from PBMCs. These receptor sequences come from a human donor in good health. Some clones in this sample may be carry-over from other donors' samples. CDR3s include the opening cysteine and the closing phenylalanine or tryptophan. D genes are given only for firm matches. The size of a clone is reported for some rows only, either as once, few or many, or as a class for expanded clones.

CDR3 protein: CASSLAADRVEQFF
CDR3 DNA: TGTGCCAGCAGCTTAGCTGCAGATCGGGTTGAGCAGTTCTTC
V gene: TRBV11-1
clone size: -
J gene: TRBJ2-1
D gene: -

CDR3 protein: CASSHRRQEPYEQYF
CDR3 DNA: TGTGCCAGCAGTCATAGACGGCAGGAACCCTACGAGCAGTACTTC
V gene: TRBV27
clone size: -
J gene: TRBJ2-7
D gene: -

CDR3 protein: CAWTKAPGQLFTDTQYF
CDR3 DNA: TGTGCCTGGACCAAGGCCCCGGGACAGTTGTTTACAGATACGCAGTATTTT
V gene: TRBV30
clone size: -
J gene: TRBJ2-3
D gene: TRBD1

CDR3 protein: CASSLNIVGTGDYEQYF
CDR3 DNA: TGTGCCAGCAGCTTAAACATCGTCGGGACAGGGGACTACGAGCAGTACTTC
V gene: TRBV7-9
clone size: many
J gene: TRBJ2-7
D gene: TRBD1

CDR3 protein: CASSLDRGKDQPQHF
CDR3 DNA: TGTGCCAGCAGCCTAGACAGGGGGAAGGATCAGCCCCAGCATTTT
V gene: TRBV6-1
clone size: -
J gene: TRBJ1-5
D gene: TRBD1

CDR3 protein: CASSGQGNTEAFF
CDR3 DNA: TGCGCCAGCAGTGGACAGGGGAACACTGAAGCTTTCTTT
V gene: TRBV5-1
clone size: once
J gene: TRBJ1-1
D gene: TRBD1

CDR3 protein: CASSKPPGTGGFYEQYF
CDR3 DNA: TGTGCCAGCAGCAAACCGCCGGGGACAGGGGGGTTTTACGAGCAGTACTTC
V gene: TRBV21-1
clone size: -
J gene: TRBJ2-7
D gene: -

CDR3 protein: CASSLEPAGAYEQYF
CDR3 DNA: TGTGCCAGCAGTTTAGAACCAGCGGGGGCCTACGAGCAGTACTTC
V gene: TRBV27
clone size: -
J gene: TRBJ2-7
D gene: TRBD2

CDR3 protein: CASGLAGTGVPSYNSPLHF
CDR3 DNA: TGTGCTAGTGGTTTGGCCGGGACAGGGGTCCCCTCCTATAATTCACCCCTCCACTTT
V gene: TRBV12-5
clone size: -
J gene: TRBJ1-6
D gene: TRBD1

CDR3 protein: CASSLDSRDTEAFF
CDR3 DNA: TGTGCCAGCAGCTTAGATTCGAGGGACACTGAAGCTTTCTTT
V gene: TRBV11-3
clone size: -
J gene: TRBJ1-1
D gene: -

CDR3 protein: CASSFGRFYGYTF
CDR3 DNA: TGTGCCAGCAGTTTTGGCAGATTCTATGGCTACACCTTC
V gene: TRBV27
clone size: once
J gene: TRBJ1-2
D gene: -

CDR3 protein: CASSLEVFSGYPSSTDTQYF
CDR3 DNA: TGTGCCAGCAGCTTGGAGGTTTTTAGCGGGTACCCGTCTAGCACAGATACGCAGTATTTT
V gene: TRBV5-4
clone size: -
J gene: TRBJ2-3
D gene: TRBD2

CDR3 protein: CASWGVFGANVLTF
CDR3 DNA: TGTGCCAGCTGGGGGGTCTTTGGGGCCAACGTCCTGACTTTC
V gene: TRBV7-9
clone size: -
J gene: TRBJ2-6
D gene: -

CDR3 protein: CASRPYGGGAFF
CDR3 DNA: TGTGCCAGCAGACCCTATGGGGGGGGAGCTTTCTTT
V gene: TRBV6-1
clone size: -
J gene: TRBJ1-1
D gene: -

CDR3 protein: CASSGSSTNEQFF
CDR3 DNA: TGTGCCAGCAGTGGATCCAGTACCAATGAGCAGTTCTTC
V gene: TRBV6-1
clone size: -
J gene: TRBJ2-1
D gene: -

CDR3 protein: CASSVPAGTRDSPLHF
CDR3 DNA: TGTGCCAGCAGTGTACCCGCCGGGACAAGGGATTCACCCCTCCACTTT
V gene: TRBV2
clone size: -
J gene: TRBJ1-6
D gene: -

CDR3 protein: CASSYSGTSGSDTQYF
CDR3 DNA: TGTGCCAGCAGTTATTCCGGGACTAGCGGCTCAGATACGCAGTATTTT
V gene: TRBV6-5
clone size: -
J gene: TRBJ2-3
D gene: TRBD2

CDR3 protein: CASSPMPGGGYNSPLHF
CDR3 DNA: TGTGCCAGCAGCCCTATGCCAGGGGGCGGCTATAATTCACCCCTCCACTTT
V gene: TRBV14
clone size: -
J gene: TRBJ1-6
D gene: TRBD1

CDR3 protein: CASSPGQGSEKLFF
CDR3 DNA: TGTGCCAGCAGCCCGGGACAGGGGAGCGAAAAACTGTTTTTT
V gene: TRBV11-3
clone size: -
J gene: TRBJ1-4
D gene: TRBD1

CDR3 protein: CASSPGEGPNYGYTF
CDR3 DNA: TGTGCCAGCAGCCCGGGGGAGGGGCCCAACTATGGCTACACCTTC
V gene: TRBV7-2
clone size: once
J gene: TRBJ1-2
D gene: -

CDR3 protein: CASSERPTGGTYGYTF
CDR3 DNA: TGTGCCAGCAGCGAAAGACCGACAGGGGGCACCTATGGCTACACCTTC
V gene: TRBV4-2
clone size: -
J gene: TRBJ1-2
D gene: TRBD1

CDR3 protein: CASSERGGTEAFF
CDR3 DNA: TGTGCCAGCAGTGAAAGGGGAGGCACTGAAGCTTTCTTT
V gene: TRBV2
clone size: few
J gene: TRBJ1-1
D gene: -

CDR3 protein: CASSLAGRGRETQYF
CDR3 DNA: TGTGCCAGCAGCTTAGCCGGCAGGGGAAGAGAGACCCAGTACTTC
V gene: TRBV7-9
clone size: -
J gene: TRBJ2-5
D gene: -

CDR3 protein: CASSLSLSGANVLTF
CDR3 DNA: TGTGCCAGCAGCTTGTCACTCTCTGGGGCCAACGTCCTGACTTTC
V gene: TRBV7-9
clone size: -
J gene: TRBJ2-6
D gene: -

CDR3 protein: CSGIGGTGTYGYTF
CDR3 DNA: TGCAGCGGAATAGGCGGGACTGGGACCTATGGCTACACCTTC
V gene: TRBV29-1
clone size: once
J gene: TRBJ1-2
D gene: -